These 24 T cell receptor beta chains were all obtained from the same sample, sequenced in a study of blood T cells in healthy people across ages. The use of a sample-barcoded 5' primer and a J-beta primer mix characterized a second PCR of about 7 to 12 cycles. TCRdb itself ran the 5' RACE reads through MiXCR, one entry per CDR3 protein. The repertoire holds 730,000 or so distinct CDR3 sequences, with 35% to 50% as singletons. Input material: blood. The receptor set was obtained from an elderly man in good health.

V usage is TRBV6-1 and J usage is TRBJ2-1; tentative D call: TRBD1 (6 bases). CDR1 is MNHNS, CDR2 SASEGT, per germline. The germline V and J ends were trimmed by 6 bases and 4 bases, with 22 bases remaining between them. The CDR3 covers 17 residues. The CDR3 protein is CASRSTPDRITYNEQFF. The DNA for the CDR3 is TGTGCCAGCAGATCAACACCCGACAGGATTACATACAATGAGCAGTTCTTC.

The rearrangement links TRBV24-1 to TRBJ2-5; no firm D call. CDR3 length: 14 amino acids. V was shortened by 3 bases and J by 0 bases, with 7 bases between the two germline ends. Germline V gene lookup returns CDR1 KGHDR and CDR2 SFDVKD. In nucleotides, the CDR3 is TGTGCCACCAGTGATCCCAGGTACCAAGAGACCCAGTACTTC. This encodes CATSDPRYQETQYF.

The chain combines TRBV27 with TRBJ2-3; 9 bases match TRBD1. The V and J ends lost 5 bases and 2 bases, in that order; junction bases with no gene match: 8. The germline V gene encodes CDR1 MNHEY and CDR2 SMNVEV (reference sequence). This CDR3 spans 16 amino acids. CDR3 nucleotide sequence: TGTGCCAGCAGTCTGGACAGGGGAGGTGACACAGATACGCAGTATTTT. Translating gives CASSLDRGGDTDTQYF.

The chain carries TRBV28 and TRBJ2-7, with 10 bases that match TRBD2. CDR3 length: 15 amino acids. The J segment lost 4 bases and the V segment lost 3 bases, leaving 6 bases of the junction unmatched. Germline values: CDR1 MDHEN, CDR2 SYDVKM. The CDR3 nucleotides are TGTGCCAGCAGTTTTCCTAGCGGGAGCTTATACGAGCAGTACTTC. Translated, it gives CASSFPSGSLYEQYF.

The chain links TRBV5-1 to TRBJ2-1, with 13 bases fitting TRBD2. The CDR3 is 16 amino acids. The V gene end was trimmed by 3 bases and the J gene end by 13 bases; junction bases not matched to a gene: 13. CDR1 and CDR2 from the germline V gene are SGHRS and YFSETQ. The CDR3 reads CASSSGTSGTMETQFF. The CDR3 DNA follows: TGCGCCAGCAGCTCCGGGACTAGCGGGACCATGGAGACCCAGTTCTTC.

This clonotype was picked up a small number of times. The genes are TRBV7-2 and TRBJ2-7; TRBD2 agrees at 9 bases. V was clipped by 4 bases and J by 3 bases; unmatched bases: 13. Per germline, CDR1 SGHTA and CDR2 FQGNSA. The CDR3 covers 17 residues. The CDR3 DNA sequence: TGTGCCAGCAGCTCGGCCTTTTCTAGCGGGGCGGGCTACGAGCAGTACTTC. Translation gives CASSSAFSSGAGYEQYF. Drawing the rest from reference TRBV7-2 and TRBJ2-7, the complete variable domain is GAGVSQSPSNKVTEKGKDVELRCDPISGHTALYWYRQSLGQGLEFLIYFQGNSAPDKSGLPSDRFSAERTGGSVSTLTIQRTQQEDSAVYLCASSSAFSSGAGYEQYFGPGTRLTVT.

This clonotype was counted many times. V gene TRBV5-1 combines with J gene TRBJ2-7; TRBD2 aligns across 10 bases. V was pared by 1 base and J by 0 bases, with 1 base of the junction left unmatched. The CDR3 is made up of 15 amino acids. Germline CDR1 and CDR2: SGHRS and YFSETQ. The CDR3 spells CASSLRTSGSYEQYF. In DNA, the CDR3 is TGCGCCAGCAGCTTGCGGACTAGCGGCTCCTACGAGCAGTACTTC.

The chain has TRBV10-3 and TRBJ2-7; 7 bases line up with TRBD1. Germline CDR1 reads ENHRY; CDR2 reads SYGVKD. J was trimmed by 0 bases and V by 10 bases; bases with no gene match: 3. This CDR3 region has 12 residues. The CDR3 DNA reads as TGTGCCACCCGACAGGGCTCCTACGAGCAGTACTTC. This gives the protein CATRQGSYEQYF.

The count of this clonotype is one. The chain uses TRBV6-5 and TRBJ1-5; weak D call: TRBD1 (5 bases). Trimming took off 9 bases at V and 5 bases at J, with 17 bases between the two ends. The CDR3 totals 14 residues. Germline V CDR1 and CDR2: MNHEY, SVGAGI. The CDR3 region has the DNA TGTGCCAGTTCACTTGGGGGTGTACATCAGCCCCAGCATTTT. Encoded protein: CASSLGGVHQPQHF.

This clonotype was observed a single time. The chain is built from TRBV20-1 and TRBJ1-1; TRBD1 matches at 9 bases. The CDR3 length is 14 residues. The ends lost 5 bases at V and 3 bases at J; junction bases unmatched: 7. In germline, CDR1 is DFQATT, CDR2 SNEGSKA (reference sequence). DNA for the CDR3: TGCAGTGCTTTAGGACAGGGGAGGGACACTGAAGCTTTCTTT. This translates into CSALGQGRDTEAFF.

This chain links TRBV2 with TRBJ2-6; D gene unclear. In germline, CDR1 is SNHLY, CDR2 FYNNEI. The CDR3 loop spans 16 amino acids. Between the trimmed V and J ends, which lost 4 bases and 0 bases, there was a span of 10 bases. Here the CDR3 reads CASSGDAISGANVLTF. The CDR3 DNA is TGTGCCAGCAGTGGTGACGCTATCTCTGGGGCCAACGTCCTGACTTTC.

This clonotype was detected ten times or more. V and J are TRBV28 and TRBJ2-7; no firm D call. The germline V gene encodes CDR1 MDHEN and CDR2 SYDVKM. Trimming took 6 bases from V and 3 from J, leaving 12 bases between them. The CDR3 is 13 amino acids. This chain's CDR3 is CASSLAENYEQYF. The CDR3 bases are TGTGCCAGCAGCCTTGCAGAGAACTACGAGCAGTACTTC. Looking up the rest from reference TRBV28 and TRBJ2-7 gives the full variable domain: DVKVTQSSRYLVKRTGEKVFLECVQDMDHENMFWYRQDPGLGLRLIYFSYDVKMKEKGDIPEGYSVSREKKERFSLILESASTNQTSMYLCASSLAENYEQYFGPGTRLTVT.

The J gene is TRBJ2-7, the V gene TRBV4-3, with TRBD1 matching 10 bases. Germline V gene lookup returns CDR1 LGHNA and CDR2 YSLEER. The CDR3 covers 16 residues. J was trimmed by 0 bases and V by 4 bases; bases with no gene match: 6. The CDR3 sequence: CASSPTGQGDSYEQYF. CDR3 nucleotide sequence: TGCGCCAGCAGCCCAACAGGACAGGGGGACTCCTACGAGCAGTACTTC.

A few counts support this clonotype. The rearrangement links TRBV29-1 to TRBJ2-1; D ambiguous. V lost 7 bases and J lost 6, with 19 bases in between. Germline loops: CDR1 SQVTM, CDR2 ANQGSEA. There are 14 residues in the CDR3. This chain's CDR3 is CSAPAGGVRNEQFF. CDR3 nucleotides: TGCAGCGCCCCGGCCGGCGGAGTACGCAATGAGCAGTTCTTC.

V usage is TRBV20-1 and J usage is TRBJ2-3, with D maybe TRBD2 (7 bases). With 6 bases removed from V and 0 bases from J, the gap between germline ends came to 22 bases. Per the germline V gene, CDR1 is DFQATT and CDR2 is SNEGSKA (reference sequence). The CDR3 length is 17 residues. The CDR3: CSATGGGGQTSTDTQYF. Written as DNA, the CDR3 is TGCAGTGCCACCGGCGGGGGAGGACAGACTAGCACAGATACGCAGTATTTT.

The rearrangement links TRBV11-2 to TRBJ2-5; 9 bases map to TRBD2. CDR1 and CDR2 (germline): SGHAT, FQNNGV. CDR3 length: 20 residues. V was clipped by 5 bases and J by 7 bases; unmatched bases: 26. In DNA, the CDR3 is TGTGCCAGCAGCCCCTGGGGTGGGGTAGCGGGAGCCAACCCCGGCGGGACCCAGTACTTC. It is translated as CASSPWGGVAGANPGGTQYF. The whole variable domain, filled in from reference TRBV11-2 and TRBJ2-5, reads EAGVAQSPRYKIIEKRQSVAFWCNPISGHATLYWYQQILGQGPKLLIQFQNNGVVDDSQLPKDRFSAERLKGVDSTLKIQPAKLEDSAVYLCASSPWGGVAGANPGGTQYFGPGTRLLVL.

This clonotype was counted between two and nine times. The chain is built from TRBV5-1 and TRBJ2-5; D gene uncertain. The germline CDR1 and CDR2 sequences are SGHRS and YFSETQ. Trimming took 3 bases from V and 1 from J, leaving 7 bases between them. The CDR3 has 13 residues. CDR3 residues: CASSYNLQETQYF. DNA for the CDR3: TGCGCCAGCAGCTACAATCTCCAAGAGACCCAGTACTTC.

The chain carries TRBV5-4 and TRBJ2-5; TRBD2 matches at 8 bases. With the DNA end fitting TRBJ2-7 better, the J assignment may be wrong. CDR1 and CDR2 (germline): SGHNT, YYREEE (reference sequence). The CDR3 is 15 amino acids. CDR3 DNA sequence: TGTGCCAGCAGCCTCCTTAGCGGGGCCTCCTACGAGCAGTACTTC. Encoded protein: CASSLLSGASYEQYF.

This clonotype showed up just once. The V and J genes are TRBV5-1 and TRBJ1-2; 9 positions match TRBD1. Trimming at V came to 4 bases and at J to 5 bases, leaving 9 bases not matched to a gene. CDR1 and CDR2 from the germline V gene are SGHRS and YFSETQ. The CDR3 is 15 residues long. The CDR3 DNA is TGCGCCAGCAGCCCACCGGGACAGGGCCTTTATGGCTACACCTTC. Translated: CASSPPGQGLYGYTF.

V is TRBV28 and J is TRBJ2-3; D gene unclear. CDR1 is MDHEN, CDR2 SYDVKM, per germline. Trimming left V 4 bases short and J 2 bases short, with 16 bases between. This CDR3 has 16 amino acids. CDR3 DNA: TGTGCCAGCAGTTCTAGGAGTGGCACCCTCACAGATACGCAGTATTTT. This encodes CASSSRSGTLTDTQYF.

V gene TRBV20-1 combines with J gene TRBJ2-7; the D call may be TRBD1 or TRBD2 (5 bases each). Germline assignment: CDR1 DFQATT and CDR2 SNEGSKA (reference sequence). The CDR3 is made up of 14 amino acids. V was cut by 5 bases and J by 2 bases, with 16 bases left in between. CDR3 amino acids: CSAGGGRGTYEQYF. For the CDR3, the DNA is TGCAGTGCTGGGGGTGGGCGAGGAACCTACGAGCAGTACTTC.

This clonotype was seen repeatedly, ten times or more. The chain uses TRBV5-6 and TRBJ2-6; TRBD2 aligns across 11 bases. The CDR3 consists of 17 residues. Germline V lookup: CDR1 SGHDT, CDR2 YYEEEE. V lost 7 bases, J lost 1 base, and 7 bases stayed unmatched. In DNA form, the CDR3 reads TGTGCCAGCGGGGGGACTAGCGGAACTTCTGGGGCCAACGTCCTGACTTTC. It translates to CASGGTSGTSGANVLTF.

The chain links TRBV21-1 to TRBJ2-5; TRBD2, as called in the table, went unchecked against the DNA. TRBV21-1 corresponds to a pseudogene. The CDR3 covers 16 residues. This CDR3 reads CASILCHSGRLETQYF. The CDR3 nucleotides are TGTGCCAGCATCCTCTGCCATAGCGGGAGGTTGGAGACCCAGTACTTC.

At least ten counts were recorded for this clonotype. The rearrangement links TRBV9 to TRBJ2-3; no clear D. The CDR3 covers 13 residues. Looked up from germline, CDR1 is SGDLS and CDR2 is YYNGEE. Trimming removed 3 bases from V and 7 bases from J, with 12 bases in between. CDR3 protein: CASSAQSAYTQYF. CDR3 DNA sequence: TGTGCCAGCAGCGCCCAGAGTGCGTATACGCAGTATTTT.